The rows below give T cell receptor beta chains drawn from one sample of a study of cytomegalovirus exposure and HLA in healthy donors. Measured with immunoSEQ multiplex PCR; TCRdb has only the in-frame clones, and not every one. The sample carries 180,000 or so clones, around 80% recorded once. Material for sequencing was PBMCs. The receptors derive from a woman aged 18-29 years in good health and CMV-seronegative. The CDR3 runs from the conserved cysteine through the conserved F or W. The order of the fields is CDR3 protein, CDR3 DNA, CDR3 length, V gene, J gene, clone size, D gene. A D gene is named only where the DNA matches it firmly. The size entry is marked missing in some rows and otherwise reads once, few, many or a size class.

CDR3: CASSMGQINQPQHF
DNA: TGTGCCAGTAGTATGGGACAGATCAATCAGCCCCAGCATTTT
length: 14
V: TRBV19
J: TRBJ1-5
size: NA
D: TRBD1

CDR3: CASSRFADTEAFF
DNA: TGCGCCAGCAGCCGGTTTGCGGACACTGAAGCTTTCTTT
length: 13
V: TRBV5-1
J: TRBJ1-1
size: NA
D: NA

CDR3: CASSVRTSTQYF
DNA: TGTGCCAGCAGTGTCCGGACTAGTACGCAGTACTTC
length: 12
V: TRBV2
J: TRBJ2-5
size: NA
D: TRBD2

CDR3: CSVGRGRTGYNEQFF
DNA: TGCAGCGTTGGCAGGGGGCGGACCGGCTACAATGAGCAGTTCTTC
length: 15
V: TRBV29-1
J: TRBJ2-1
size: once
D: TRBD1

CDR3: CSGRTGVSTDTQYF
DNA: TGCAGCGGACGGACAGGGGTGAGCACAGATACGCAGTATTTT
length: 14
V: TRBV29-1
J: TRBJ2-3
size: NA
D: TRBD1

CDR3: CASNRELAGDYEQYF
DNA: TGTGCCAGCAACAGGGAACTAGCGGGAGACTACGAGCAGTACTTC
length: 15
V: TRBV2
J: TRBJ2-7
size: few
D: TRBD2

CDR3: CASSPSRSYEQYF
DNA: TGTGCCAGCTCTCCTTCGAGATCCTACGAGCAGTACTTC
length: 13
V: TRBV18
J: TRBJ2-7
size: NA
D: NA

CDR3: CATTGETSAMRTDTQYF
DNA: TGTGCCACCACGGGGGAGACTAGCGCCATGCGCACAGATACGCAGTATTTT
length: 17
V: TRBV15
J: TRBJ2-3
size: NA
D: TRBD2

CDR3: CASSFGGYGYTF
DNA: TGTGCCAGCAGTTTTGGAGGGTATGGCTACACCTTC
length: 12
V: TRBV28
J: TRBJ1-2
size: NA
D: NA

CDR3: CASRMNRGTNEKLFF
DNA: TGTGCCAGCAGAATGAACAGGGGAACTAATGAAAAACTGTTTTTT
length: 15
V: TRBV2
J: TRBJ1-4
size: NA
D: TRBD1